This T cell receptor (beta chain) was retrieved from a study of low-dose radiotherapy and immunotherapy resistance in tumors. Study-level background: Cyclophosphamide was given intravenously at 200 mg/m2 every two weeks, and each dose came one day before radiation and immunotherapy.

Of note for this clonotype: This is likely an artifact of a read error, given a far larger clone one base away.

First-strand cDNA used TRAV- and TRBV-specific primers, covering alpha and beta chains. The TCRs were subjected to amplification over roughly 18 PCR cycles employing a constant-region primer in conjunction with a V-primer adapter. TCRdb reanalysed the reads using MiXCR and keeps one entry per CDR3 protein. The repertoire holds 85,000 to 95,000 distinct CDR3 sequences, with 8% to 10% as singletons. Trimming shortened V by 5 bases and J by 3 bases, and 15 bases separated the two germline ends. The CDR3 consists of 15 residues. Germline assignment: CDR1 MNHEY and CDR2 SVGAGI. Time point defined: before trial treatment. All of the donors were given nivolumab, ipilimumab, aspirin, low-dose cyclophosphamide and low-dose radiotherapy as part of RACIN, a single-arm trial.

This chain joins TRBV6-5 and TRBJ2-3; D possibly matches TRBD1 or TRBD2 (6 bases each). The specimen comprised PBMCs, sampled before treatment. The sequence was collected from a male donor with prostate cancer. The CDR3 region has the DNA TGTGCCAGCAGTGAACCGGGGGCGCCGACAGATACGCAGTATTTT. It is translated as CASSEPGAPTDTQYF.